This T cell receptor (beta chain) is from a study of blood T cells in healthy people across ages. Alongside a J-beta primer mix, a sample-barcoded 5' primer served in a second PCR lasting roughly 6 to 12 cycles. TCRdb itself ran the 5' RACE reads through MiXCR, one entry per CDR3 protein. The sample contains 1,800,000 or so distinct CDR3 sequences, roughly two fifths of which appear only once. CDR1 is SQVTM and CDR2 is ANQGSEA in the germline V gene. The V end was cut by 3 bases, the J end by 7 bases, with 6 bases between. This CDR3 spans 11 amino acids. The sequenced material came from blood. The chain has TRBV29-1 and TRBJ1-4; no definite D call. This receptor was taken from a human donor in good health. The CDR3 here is CSVETTEKLFF. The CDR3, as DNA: TGCAGCGTTGAGACAACTGAAAAACTGTTTTTT.